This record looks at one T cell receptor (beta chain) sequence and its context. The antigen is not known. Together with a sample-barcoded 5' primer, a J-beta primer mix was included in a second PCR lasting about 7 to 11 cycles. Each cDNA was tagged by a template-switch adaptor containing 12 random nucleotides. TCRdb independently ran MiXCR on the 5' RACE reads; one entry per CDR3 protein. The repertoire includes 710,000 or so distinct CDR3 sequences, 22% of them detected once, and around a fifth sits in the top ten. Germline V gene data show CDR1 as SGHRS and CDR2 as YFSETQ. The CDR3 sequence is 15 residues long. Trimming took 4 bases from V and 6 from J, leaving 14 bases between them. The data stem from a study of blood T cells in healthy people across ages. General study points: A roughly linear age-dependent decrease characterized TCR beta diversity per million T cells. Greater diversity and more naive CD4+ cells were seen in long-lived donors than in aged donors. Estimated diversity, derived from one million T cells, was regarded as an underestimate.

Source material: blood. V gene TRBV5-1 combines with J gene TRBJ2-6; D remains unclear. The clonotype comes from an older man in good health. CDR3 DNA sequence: TGCGCCAGCAGCCCAGCAGCCTCTATGGCCAACGTCCTGACTTTC. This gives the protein CASSPAASMANVLTF.